These T cell receptor beta chains were read from a single sample in a study of vaccination and CD4 T cells after COVID-19. MiXCR, run by TCRdb on the PCR reads, gives a single entry per CDR3 protein. There are more than 9,500 distinct CDR3 sequences in the sample; more than 45% occur only once, and roughly 22% lies in the top ten. Their recognized antigens are unknown. The sample taken for sequencing was CD4+ T cells from blood, cultured in vitro. The receptors here all came from a human donor who had recovered from COVID-19. The CDR3 runs from the conserved cysteine through the conserved F or W. The order of the fields is V gene, CDR3 protein.

TRBV19	CASSGEGRRNEQFF
TRBV28	CASRQSNYGYTF
TRBV20-1	CSARDPGETINQPQHF
TRBV11-2	CASSWTVNTEAFF
TRBV7-2	CASTRGLYDGQPQHF
TRBV28	CASSLGGNTGELFF
TRBV19	CASKTSGSSYEQYF
TRBV7-9	CASSLLGEPQHF
TRBV29-1	CSVAQGGYEQYF
TRBV2	CASSVGKGSGANVLTF
TRBV5-1	CASSFVSSRGGELFF
TRBV27	CASSLSGRNSNQPQHF
TRBV9	CASSRGTALSQPQHF
TRBV7-2	CASSLRGMGNEKLFF
TRBV6-4	CASSDRDTGELFF
TRBV20-1	CSARNVWGQGLSGEAQYF
TRBV7-2	CASSPLKLAGQTGDTQYF
TRBV20-1	CSAPSGSNEQFF